These 9 T cell receptor beta chains share one sample of origin, sequenced in a study of shared clonotypes between healthy human individuals. Sequencing used immunoSEQ multiplex PCR; TCRdb keeps in-frame clones, though not all of them. Of roughly 2,000,000 clones in the sample, 93% were seen once. Naive CD8 cells comprised CD45RO-negative, CCR7-positively selected cells, excluding terminally differentiated effector memory CD45RA+ cells. Sequencing used naive CD8+ T cells from PBMCs. The receptors were gathered from a man between 18 and 35 years old in good health. Some clones in this sample may be carry-over from other donors' samples.

The chain employs TRBV11-2 and TRBJ2-7; 13 nucleotides line up with TRBD2. CDR3 length: 16 amino acids. J lost 2 bases, V lost 4 bases, and 5 bases had no gene match. Germline CDR1 is SGHAT and CDR2 is FQNNGV. The CDR3 DNA reads TGTGCCAGCAGCTCGCAACTAGCGGGAGGGACCTACGAGCAGTACTTC. This sequence encodes CASSSQLAGGTYEQYF.

The chain links TRBV5-1 to TRBJ2-1; 8 nucleotides align to TRBD1. The CDR3 runs 18 residues. V gave up 0 bases and J gave up 2 bases; unmatched junction bases: 10. Germline-derived CDR1 and CDR2 are SGHRS and YFSETQ. CDR3 in amino acids: CASSLEWTGKSAYNEQFF. The CDR3 bases are TGCGCCAGCAGCTTGGAGTGGACAGGGAAGAGCGCCTACAATGAGCAGTTCTTC.

V is TRBV28 and J is TRBJ1-5; 8 nucleotides align to TRBD1. Unmatched junction bases numbered 11, after V lost 5 bases and J lost 2 bases. The CDR3 sequence is 17 residues long. The germline CDR1 and CDR2 sequences are MDHEN and SYDVKM. CDR3 amino acids: CASSPIPGGKGNQPQHF. For the CDR3, the DNA is TGTGCCAGCAGTCCCATTCCAGGGGGCAAGGGCAATCAGCCCCAGCATTTT.

This chain links TRBV4-2 with TRBJ2-7, with 9 positions matching TRBD1. Germline lookup yields CDR1 LGHNA and CDR2 YNFKEQ. V lost 1 base and J lost 4; bases outside the gene matches: 11. This CDR3 contains 17 residues. CDR3 amino acids: CASSQVYPGQGNYEQYF. The DNA of the CDR3 is TGTGCCAGCAGCCAAGTCTATCCGGGACAGGGCAATTACGAGCAGTACTTC.

The chain combines TRBV7-2 with TRBJ1-5, with 7 bases that match TRBD1. The CDR3 spans 15 residues. J lost 5 bases, V lost 2 bases, and 6 bases had no gene match. The germline gives CDR1 SGHTA, CDR2 FQGNSA. CDR3 DNA sequence: TGTGCCAGCAGCTTATCGAGGGGGCAGGATCAGCCCCAGCATTTT. Encoded protein: CASSLSRGQDQPQHF.

The chain has TRBV9 and TRBJ2-1; D tentatively reads TRBD1 or TRBD2 (6 bases each). Germline V gives CDR1 SGDLS, CDR2 YYNGEE. V was clipped by 4 bases and J by 0 bases, with 14 bases between them. This CDR3 contains 16 residues. The CDR3 spells CASSSPRGPSYNEQFF. CDR3 bases: TGTGCCAGCAGCTCACCTCGGGGGCCCTCCTACAATGAGCAGTTCTTC.

The chain recombines TRBV14 with TRBJ2-1; 9 nucleotides line up with TRBD1. The CDR3 is 16 residues long. Trimming at V came to 2 bases and at J to 7 bases, leaving 9 bases not matched to a gene. CDR1 is SGHDN and CDR2 is FVKESK in the germline V gene. The CDR3 loop is CASSQTPGQGWNEQFF. The CDR3, as DNA: TGTGCCAGCAGCCAAACTCCGGGACAGGGTTGGAATGAGCAGTTCTTC.

Here the CDR3 reads CASSTGQGRTDTQYF. The CDR3 DNA sequence: TGTGCCAGCAGTACCGGACAGGGGAGGACAGATACGCAGTATTTT. The J gene is TRBJ2-3, the V gene TRBV6-6; 9 bases agree with TRBD1. V lost 5 bases, J lost 3 bases, and 6 bases stayed unmatched. Germline V gives CDR1 MNHNY, CDR2 SVGAGI (reference sequence). This CDR3 has 15 residues.

The chain carries TRBV27 and TRBJ1-5, with D perhaps TRBD1 (6 bases). The V gene lost 5 bases and the J gene lost 1 base, with 12 bases spanning the gap. From germline, CDR1 is MNHEY and CDR2 SMNVEV (reference sequence). This CDR3 contains 15 residues. In DNA form, the CDR3 reads TGTGCCAGCAGTGACCGACAGGCCAGCAATCAGCCCCAGCATTTT. It codes for CASSDRQASNQPQHF.